These T cell receptor beta chains were read from a single sample in a study of blood T cell repertoires in COVID-19. Clones were read by immunoSEQ multiplex PCR, and TCRdb kept only the in-frame ones, dropping some. The repertoire consists of a few hundred thousand clones, with approximately 88% occurring once and the leading ten covering approximately 7.2%. Sequences were obtained from peripheral blood. These receptors all stem from a young woman who had recovered from COVID-19. Both conserved end residues are part of each CDR3. Fields, in order: clone size, J gene, D gene, CDR3 length, V gene, CDR3 DNA, CDR3 protein. D genes are given only for firm matches. The listing skips clone size in some rows; elsewhere it reads once, few, many or a size class.

abundance: NA
j_gene: TRBJ2-5
d_gene: TRBD1
len: 14
v_gene: TRBV5-4
CDR3nt: TGTGCCAGCAGCTCCACAGGGGGTCGAGAGACCCAGTACTTC
CDR3aa: CASSSTGGRETQYF

abundance: few
j_gene: TRBJ1-6
d_gene: NA
len: 11
v_gene: TRBV6-5
CDR3nt: TGTGCCACGAAGGGGGATTCACCCCTCCACTTT
CDR3aa: CATKGDSPLHF

abundance: NA
j_gene: TRBJ2-3
d_gene: TRBD2
len: 15
v_gene: TRBV7-8
CDR3nt: TGTGCCAGCAGCCCTAGCGGGGGGGCTCCAGATACGCAGTATTTT
CDR3aa: CASSPSGGAPDTQYF

abundance: NA
j_gene: TRBJ2-5
d_gene: TRBD1
len: 16
v_gene: TRBV4-2
CDR3nt: TGTGCCAGCAGCCACTACGGGACAGGGAGACAAGAGACCCAGTACTTC
CDR3aa: CASSHYGTGRQETQYF

abundance: NA
j_gene: TRBJ2-3
d_gene: NA
len: 12
v_gene: TRBV19
CDR3nt: TGTGCCAGTAGTCCCCAGTGGGATACGCAGTATTTT
CDR3aa: CASSPQWDTQYF

abundance: NA
j_gene: TRBJ2-1
d_gene: TRBD2
len: 17
v_gene: TRBV11-2
CDR3nt: TGTGCCAGCAGCCTAGGTTCTTCGGCTAGCGGGGGTAAAGAGCAGTTCTTC
CDR3aa: CASSLGSSASGGKEQFF

abundance: few
j_gene: TRBJ2-2
d_gene: NA
len: 16
v_gene: TRBV9
CDR3nt: TGTGCCAGCAGCGTAAATGGACACAAGAACACCGGGGAGCTGTTTTTT
CDR3aa: CASSVNGHKNTGELFF

abundance: NA
j_gene: TRBJ1-2
d_gene: NA
len: 13
v_gene: TRBV6-5
CDR3nt: TGTGCCAGCAGCGACGGACGAGGAGGTGGCTACACCTTC
CDR3aa: CASSDGRGGGYTF

abundance: NA
j_gene: TRBJ1-1
d_gene: NA
len: 13
v_gene: TRBV12-3/TRBV12-4
CDR3nt: TGTGCCACCCTCGACAGCATGAACACTGAAGCTTTCTTT
CDR3aa: CATLDSMNTEAFF

abundance: NA
j_gene: TRBJ2-5
d_gene: NA
len: 11
v_gene: TRBV2
CDR3nt: TGTGCCAGCAGCACGGGGGAGACCCAGTACTTC
CDR3aa: CASSTGETQYF

abundance: NA
j_gene: TRBJ1-5
d_gene: NA
len: 15
v_gene: TRBV15
CDR3nt: TGTGCCACCACTAAATTCCCAGGGGCCAATCAGCCCCAGCATTTT
CDR3aa: CATTKFPGANQPQHF

abundance: NA
j_gene: TRBJ2-1
d_gene: NA
len: 11
v_gene: TRBV28
CDR3nt: TGTGCCAGCAGTTTCACTAATGAGCAGTTCTTC
CDR3aa: CASSFTNEQFF

abundance: NA
j_gene: TRBJ2-3
d_gene: TRBD2
len: 20
v_gene: TRBV5-1
CDR3nt: TGCGCCAGCAGCCAGACGGGACTAGCGGGGGGGTCCCTAGTCACAGATACGCAGTATTTT
CDR3aa: CASSQTGLAGGSLVTDTQYF

abundance: few
j_gene: TRBJ2-7
d_gene: NA
len: 13
v_gene: TRBV4-3
CDR3nt: TGCGCCAGCAGCCAGGGACTCCCCTACGAGCAGTACTTC
CDR3aa: CASSQGLPYEQYF

abundance: NA
j_gene: TRBJ1-4
d_gene: TRBD1
len: 13
v_gene: TRBV5-1
CDR3nt: TGCGCCAGCAGCATGGGACAGTCTGAAAAACTGTTTTTT
CDR3aa: CASSMGQSEKLFF

abundance: once
j_gene: TRBJ2-7
d_gene: TRBD1
len: 14
v_gene: TRBV6-6
CDR3nt: TGTGCCAGCAGTCTTGACAGGGGGCGAAGCGAGCAGTACTTC
CDR3aa: CASSLDRGRSEQYF

abundance: NA
j_gene: TRBJ1-6
d_gene: TRBD1
len: 15
v_gene: TRBV19
CDR3nt: TGTGCCAGTAGTATAGAAGGACAGGGTGATTCACCCCTCCACTTT
CDR3aa: CASSIEGQGDSPLHF

abundance: NA
j_gene: TRBJ2-5
d_gene: TRBD1
len: 14
v_gene: TRBV12-5
CDR3nt: TGTGCTAGTGGCTCCGGGACAGGGCGGGAGACCCAGTACTTC
CDR3aa: CASGSGTGRETQYF

abundance: NA
j_gene: TRBJ2-3
d_gene: TRBD2
len: 17
v_gene: TRBV24-1
CDR3nt: TGTGCCACCAGTGATTTGAATTTAGCGGGGGGCACAGATACGCAGTATTTT
CDR3aa: CATSDLNLAGGTDTQYF

abundance: NA
j_gene: TRBJ1-1
d_gene: NA
len: 15
v_gene: TRBV18
CDR3nt: TGTGCCAGCTCACCACCGATCAAAAGCAACACTGAAGCTTTCTTT
CDR3aa: CASSPPIKSNTEAFF

abundance: NA
j_gene: TRBJ1-2
d_gene: TRBD1
len: 16
v_gene: TRBV7-9
CDR3nt: TGTGCCAGCAGCTCGTCGGGACAGACAGATTTCTATGGCTACACCTTC
CDR3aa: CASSSSGQTDFYGYTF

abundance: once
j_gene: TRBJ1-6
d_gene: TRBD1
len: 15
v_gene: TRBV2
CDR3nt: TGTGCCCTTAGACAGGGCCCATCCTATAATTCACCCCTCCACTTT
CDR3aa: CALRQGPSYNSPLHF

abundance: NA
j_gene: TRBJ2-5
d_gene: TRBD2
len: 17
v_gene: TRBV7-2
CDR3nt: TGTGCCAGCAGTCCCGAGTTAGCGGGGGGGCCGGGAGAGACCCAGTACTTC
CDR3aa: CASSPELAGGPGETQYF

abundance: few
j_gene: TRBJ1-6
d_gene: TRBD1
len: 14
v_gene: TRBV5-1
CDR3nt: TGCGCCAGCAGCTTGGGACAGGGTAATTCACCCCTCCACTTT
CDR3aa: CASSLGQGNSPLHF

abundance: NA
j_gene: TRBJ1-1
d_gene: TRBD1
len: 17
v_gene: TRBV2
CDR3nt: TGTGCCAGCAGCGGACAGGGGGCCGAACCCATGAACACTGAAGCTTTCTTT
CDR3aa: CASSGQGAEPMNTEAFF

abundance: NA
j_gene: TRBJ1-6
d_gene: NA
len: 16
v_gene: TRBV3-1/TRBV3-2
CDR3nt: TGTGCCAGCAGCCCCACCGGTTGGGGGGACGCTTCACCCCTCCACTTT
CDR3aa: CASSPTGWGDASPLHF

abundance: NA
j_gene: TRBJ2-7
d_gene: TRBD1
len: 14
v_gene: TRBV19
CDR3nt: TGTGCCAGTAGTGCAGGACAGGGACCCTACGAGCAGTACTTC
CDR3aa: CASSAGQGPYEQYF

abundance: NA
j_gene: TRBJ1-3
d_gene: NA
len: 15
v_gene: TRBV11-3
CDR3nt: TGTGCCAGCAGCTCCTCGTCAGGGGACGGAAACACCATATATTTT
CDR3aa: CASSSSSGDGNTIYF

abundance: NA
j_gene: TRBJ1-1
d_gene: NA
len: 17
v_gene: TRBV11-2
CDR3nt: TGTGCCAGCAGCCAACGACAAGTCCCGGGGGAGAAATCCGAAGCTTTCTTT
CDR3aa: CASSQRQVPGEKSEAFF

abundance: NA
j_gene: TRBJ2-1
d_gene: NA
len: 14
v_gene: TRBV5-1
CDR3nt: TGCGCCAGCAGCTTGGAGCCAGGGAGGTATGAGCAGTTCTTC
CDR3aa: CASSLEPGRYEQFF

abundance: NA
j_gene: TRBJ2-7
d_gene: NA
len: 15
v_gene: TRBV3-1/TRBV3-2
CDR3nt: TGTGCCAGCAGCCCCCCGGTTCTTGGTGTGAATGAGCAGTACTTC
CDR3aa: CASSPPVLGVNEQYF

abundance: NA
j_gene: TRBJ1-1
d_gene: TRBD1
len: 14
v_gene: TRBV5-4
CDR3nt: TGTGCCAGCAGAAGGACAGGGACCAACACTGAAGCTTTCTTT
CDR3aa: CASRRTGTNTEAFF

abundance: NA
j_gene: TRBJ2-7
d_gene: NA
len: 12
v_gene: TRBV21-1
CDR3nt: TGTGCCAGCAGCAGCGGACGGGGCGAGCAGTACTTC
CDR3aa: CASSSGRGEQYF

abundance: NA
j_gene: TRBJ2-7
d_gene: NA
len: 15
v_gene: TRBV5-5
CDR3nt: TGTGCCAGCAGCTTGGAGGGGGAAGAATACTACGAGCAGTACTTC
CDR3aa: CASSLEGEEYYEQYF

abundance: NA
j_gene: TRBJ1-2
d_gene: NA
len: 15
v_gene: TRBV5-1
CDR3nt: TGCGCCAGCAGCGAACTCCGGGGGGCCGGCTATGGCTACACCTTC
CDR3aa: CASSELRGAGYGYTF

abundance: NA
j_gene: TRBJ1-2
d_gene: NA
len: 15
v_gene: TRBV2
CDR3nt: TGTGCCAGCAGTGAATCGGGGGGTAAGAGATATGGCTACACCTTC
CDR3aa: CASSESGGKRYGYTF

abundance: NA
j_gene: TRBJ1-2
d_gene: NA
len: 15
v_gene: TRBV30
CDR3nt: TGTGCCTGGAGGACAGTTATTCTCTCGCTTTATGGCTACACCTTC
CDR3aa: CAWRTVILSLYGYTF

abundance: NA
j_gene: TRBJ2-7
d_gene: TRBD2
len: 14
v_gene: TRBV5-1
CDR3nt: TGCGCCAGCAGCTTGTCTGGACTAGCGCAAGAGCAGTACTTC
CDR3aa: CASSLSGLAQEQYF

abundance: few
j_gene: TRBJ1-1
d_gene: NA
len: 14
v_gene: TRBV7-8
CDR3nt: TGTGCCAGCAGAATGGGGGGGGCTCCCACTGAAGCTTTCTTT
CDR3aa: CASRMGGAPTEAFF

abundance: NA
j_gene: TRBJ1-1
d_gene: NA
len: 13
v_gene: TRBV19
CDR3nt: TGTGCCAGTAGTGCCACCCTTCGGGACATGGCTTTCTTT
CDR3aa: CASSATLRDMAFF

abundance: NA
j_gene: TRBJ2-1
d_gene: TRBD1
len: 13
v_gene: TRBV10-3
CDR3nt: TGTGCCATCAGTGGGACAGGGGACAATGAGCAGTTCTTC
CDR3aa: CAISGTGDNEQFF

abundance: NA
j_gene: TRBJ2-1
d_gene: TRBD2
len: 14
v_gene: TRBV18
CDR3nt: TGTGCCAGCTCAAGCACGGGAGGCTACAATGAGCAGTTCTTC
CDR3aa: CASSSTGGYNEQFF

abundance: NA
j_gene: TRBJ1-5
d_gene: NA
len: 13
v_gene: TRBV18
CDR3nt: TGTGCCAGCTCGCAAGGACCCAGGGAGCCCCAGCATTTT
CDR3aa: CASSQGPREPQHF

abundance: NA
j_gene: TRBJ2-2
d_gene: NA
len: 13
v_gene: TRBV10-3
CDR3nt: TGTGCCATCAAACAGGGGAACACCGGGGAGCTGTTTTTT
CDR3aa: CAIKQGNTGELFF

abundance: NA
j_gene: TRBJ1-1
d_gene: NA
len: 13
v_gene: TRBV5-1
CDR3nt: TGCGCCAGCAGCTTAGAGATAAACACTGAAGCTTTCTTT
CDR3aa: CASSLEINTEAFF

abundance: NA
j_gene: TRBJ2-3
d_gene: TRBD1
len: 16
v_gene: TRBV6-6
CDR3nt: TGTGCCAGCAGTCATAATCAGGGGGCCCTCACAGATACGCAGTATTTT
CDR3aa: CASSHNQGALTDTQYF

abundance: NA
j_gene: TRBJ2-5
d_gene: NA
len: 14
v_gene: TRBV2
CDR3nt: TGTGCCAGCAGTCTTATTAGTGGGAGGGAGACCCAGTACTTC
CDR3aa: CASSLISGRETQYF

abundance: NA
j_gene: TRBJ2-7
d_gene: NA
len: 13
v_gene: TRBV6-5
CDR3nt: TGTGCCAGCAGTTACGGGGGGTTCTACGAGCAGTACTTC
CDR3aa: CASSYGGFYEQYF

abundance: NA
j_gene: TRBJ2-1
d_gene: TRBD2
len: 15
v_gene: TRBV6-6
CDR3nt: TGTGCCAGCAGTTATATAGCGGGGGGGTACAATGAGCAGTTCTTC
CDR3aa: CASSYIAGGYNEQFF

abundance: NA
j_gene: TRBJ1-1
d_gene: NA
len: 13
v_gene: TRBV3-1/TRBV3-2
CDR3nt: TGTGCCAGCAGCCAAGCAGTGAACACTGAAGCTTTCTTT
CDR3aa: CASSQAVNTEAFF

abundance: NA
j_gene: TRBJ2-7
d_gene: NA
len: 15
v_gene: TRBV19
CDR3nt: TGTGCCAGTAGTACAGGACAGCCCGGAGCCTACGAGCAGTACTTC
CDR3aa: CASSTGQPGAYEQYF

abundance: NA
j_gene: TRBJ2-7
d_gene: NA
len: 14
v_gene: TRBV7-3
CDR3nt: TGTGCCAGCAGCCCCGGGGTGTTTGGGTACGAGCAGTACTTC
CDR3aa: CASSPGVFGYEQYF

abundance: NA
j_gene: TRBJ1-1
d_gene: NA
len: 15
v_gene: TRBV6-5
CDR3nt: TGTGCCAGTTCTACAGGGTCAGCGATGAACACTGAAGCTTTCTTT
CDR3aa: CASSTGSAMNTEAFF